What follows describes a single T cell receptor (beta chain). Its target antigen remains unknown. The sample holds no much larger clone one base away, and base qualities are not on file. This specimen comes from a study of vaccination and CD4 T cells after COVID-19 (dated by TCRdb to between 2021 and 2023). Background for the entire study: SARS-CoV-2 positivity had been established in the convalescent patients by nasal swab PCR, and mild disease was recorded in some 10 of these patients and severe disease in one. The convalescent cohort included six males and four females, with two Hispanic individuals, seven Caucasians, two Asians and one multiracial person. Two doses of either the Pfizer-BioNTech BNT162b2 vaccine (n=8) or the Moderna mRNA-1273 vaccine (n=2) were administered to participants. Post-COVID blood samples from convalescent patients were collected a median of 101 days after diagnosis, with a range of roughly 35 to 161 days. Post-vaccine blood samples were obtained a median of about 72 days after the second vaccine dose, with a range of roughly 13 to 250 days. Culture stimuli were overlapping spike peptide pools from SARS-CoV-2 and from the common cold coronaviruses HCoV-NL63, HCoV-OC43 and HCoV-229E. Control cultures used a CEFX viral epitope pool as positive control, an HIV-1 Nef peptide pool as negative control, or no peptide. The spike-specific CD4+ TCR repertoire was compared before and after mRNA vaccination in about nine COVID-19 convalescent patients and a handful of infection-naive healthy vaccine recipients. Results and caveats for the whole study, not just this receptor: The number of convalescent patients in the study was relatively small, and the study did not examine early timepoints following natural infection. The median count of SARS-CoV-2-reactive clonotypes went up from 21 after infection to a few dozen after vaccination, although the change was not significant. In convalescent patients, a median roughly 83% of post-vaccine SARS-CoV-2-reactive clones were detected only after vaccination, and vaccine-specific priming was suggested by this finding. Of the vaccine-specific clones found in convalescent patients, nearly all (304 of 307) were mono-reactive for SARS-CoV-2 spike instead of being cross-reactive with common cold coronaviruses.

V trim: 6 bases; J trim: 8 bases; unmatched bases: 9. For CDR1 and CDR2, the germline V gene lists SNHLY and FYNNEI. There are 15 amino acids in the CDR3, from cysteine to phenylalanine inclusive. Kept here is only the CDR3 DNA, which spans 45 bases and is read in frame from base 1. The sample's treatment or condition, from its label and the paper: approximately 9-day PBMC culture with coronavirus spike peptide pools or control peptides (ViraFEST assay). To expand antigen-specific T cells with peptide pools and then pick out the expanded clonotypes through TCR sequencing, the study relied on the ViraFEST assay. The positive SARS-CoV-2 PCR tests of the convalescent patients were dated from March to December 2020, before the Alpha, Beta and Delta variants emerged in the United States. Two million PBMCs per well were cultured in IMDM with roughly 5% human AB serum and 8.5 to 10 IU/ml IL-2, plus 10 ug/ml peptide pools. Half of the culture medium was replaced with fresh IL-2-containing medium on days 3 and 7. After approximately 11 days of culture, CD4+ T cells were isolated by negative selection with the EasySep CD4+ T cell isolation kit. PBMCs were separated from whole blood using Ficoll-Paque Plus gradient centrifugation and then either used fresh or cryopreserved at -140C. Triplicate wells were generally used for each culture condition.

Library construction relied on PCR. TCR sequencing of DNA from cultured CD4+ T cells used the Oncomine TCR Beta short-read assay at the Johns Hopkins FTIC core. Genomic DNA was extracted from the cultured CD4+ T cells with the QIAamp micro DNA kit. The Oncomine TCR Beta libraries from cultured CD4+ T cells were pooled using unique dual indexes and then sequenced on an Illumina iSeq 100. Per the authors' processing: Non-productive sequences were filtered out, and CDR3s that did not start with C, did not end with F or W, or were shorter than 7 amino acids were discarded. The MANAFEST web application was used to identify antigen-specific clonotypes by comparing peptide-stimulated wells against reference wells and other culture wells. An FDR below 0.05, an odds ratio above 5, and a productive frequency above 0.1% in at least two of three replicate wells were required for clones to be considered positive. A clonotype counted as cross-reactive if it showed significant expansion both in the SARS-CoV-2 spike wells and in at least one common cold coronavirus spike condition. Using R version 3.6.1, CDR3 homology was evaluated through Levenshtein distances (stringdist) along with unrooted phylogenetic trees (ape). In TCRdb, the public reads were trimmed at Q25 with fastp and aligned with MiXCR, with productive beta chains retained. Each CDR3 protein gets just one entry, which takes the most common genes and DNA from the rows behind it. These V and J calls originate from TCRdb's pipeline instead of the authors' own analysis. Within this sample are approximately 10,000 distinct CDR3 sequences, with 35% to 50% of them counted one time only. The ten top clones hold around 22% of the sample.

Sequenced here: cultured CD4+ T cells from blood, sampled after SARS-CoV-2 vaccination. This sequence uses TRBV2 and TRBJ2-1, with 11 bases aligning to TRBD2. The clonotype comes from a human donor with COVID-19. The CDR3 corresponds to CASRPGSGGAYEQFF. The DNA sequence is TGTGCCAGCAGACCCGGTAGCGGGGGGGCGTATGAGCAGTTCTTC.